The present T cell receptor beta chain was sequenced within a study of a mutant IDH1 vaccine in newly diagnosed glioma. Overall study context: The treated population exhibited a male proportion of about 62%, a female proportion of about 40%, and a mean age of about 40 years.

CDR3 size: 16 residues. CDR1 is SGDLS, CDR2 YYNGEE, per germline. With 0 bases removed from V and 4 bases from J, the gap between germline ends came to 14 bases. Sample time point: baseline, week 1 (first vaccination visit). Treatment specified: pre-vaccination baseline after standard-of-care therapy. Sequenced by immunoSEQ multiplex PCR; TCRdb stores in-frame clones only, minus some. The sample carries about 51,000 clones, over 60% recorded once. Here the sequenced sample was PBMCs, taken from a glioma patient treated with radiotherapy, temozolomide or both. This sequence was found in a woman aged 40 to 49 with glioma. V is TRBV9 and J is TRBJ1-5; D unresolved. The CDR3 loop reads CASSVEPLLWNQPQHF. The CDR3 coding sequence is TGTGCCAGCAGCGTAGAGCCACTATTGTGGAATCAGCCCCAGCATTTT.